The clone carrying this TCR beta chain was detected many times. The CDR3 loop spans 16 amino acids. Germline V lookup: CDR1 MGHRA, CDR2 YSYEKL. Trimming shortened V by 0 bases and J by 1 base, and 9 bases separated the two germline ends. One entry per CDR3 protein, called by TCRdb with MiXCR from the 5' RACE reads. The table includes 200,000 to 300,000 distinct CDR3 sequences, roughly 3.7% detected once. This specimen belongs to a study of T cells after yellow fever vaccination. The sequence derives from a man between 18 and 29 years old who received the YFV17D yellow fever vaccine. The V call is TRBV4-1, the J call TRBJ1-4; a possible D gene is TRBD1 (6 bases). This material consisted of PBMCs, taken 15 days after the yellow fever booster vaccination. The CDR3 protein is CASSQDPGQTNEKLFF. CDR3 DNA: TGCGCCAGCAGCCAAGACCCGGGACAAACTAATGAAAAACTGTTTTTT.